These 30 T cell receptor beta chains were sequenced from one sample in a study of OX40 agonist ivuxolimab in advanced cancers. This table comes from immunoSEQ multiplex PCR, and its TCRdb copy is limited to in-frame clones, with some not included. The sample includes tens of thousands of clones, 70% to 90% of them seen just once. Specimen: CD4+ or CD8+ T cells sorted from blood, collected in a trial of the OX40 agonist ivuxolimab. These TCRs come from an adult with an advanced solid tumor such as melanoma, head and neck, liver or kidney cancer.

The chain employs TRBV7-6 and TRBJ2-5; perhaps TRBD1 as D (6 bases). Germline CDR1 SGHVS, CDR2 FNYEAQ. V lost 5 bases and J lost 2, with 12 bases in between. The CDR3 length is 14 residues. The CDR3 nucleotides are TGTGCCAGCAGCACACAGGGCCCACAAGAGACCCAGTACTTC. It is translated as CASSTQGPQETQYF.

V gene TRBV10-1 combines with J gene TRBJ2-7; TRBD2 matches 12 bases. Trimming at V came to 7 bases and at J to 3 bases, leaving 10 bases not matched to a gene. Germline assignment: CDR1 WNHNN and CDR2 SYGVQD (reference sequence). This CDR3 comprises 16 residues. In DNA, the CDR3 is TGCGCCAGCAATGGGACTAGCGGGCAAATCCTCTACGAGCAGTACGTC. Its protein is CASNGTSGQILYEQYV.

This clone was counted between two and nine times. V usage is TRBV30 and J usage is TRBJ2-1; 7 bases are a match to TRBD2. This CDR3 spans 13 amino acids. V gave up 5 bases and J gave up 1 base; unmatched junction bases: 2. Germline V gene lookup returns CDR1 GTSNPN and CDR2 SVGIG (reference sequence). In DNA form, the CDR3 reads TGTGCCTGGGGACTAGGATCCTACAATGAGCAGTTCTTC. This sequence encodes CAWGLGSYNEQFF.

The V gene is TRBV28, the J gene TRBJ2-5; no clear D. This CDR3 contains 15 residues. Per the germline V gene, CDR1 is MDHEN and CDR2 is SYDVKM. The V end was cut by 2 bases, the J end by 1 base, with 11 bases between. DNA of the CDR3: TGTGCCAGCAGTTTAACGTCCGGCAGCCAAGAGACCCAGTACTTC. This translates into CASSLTSGSQETQYF.

The chain carries TRBV7-9 and TRBJ2-7, with TRBD2 identical over 8 bases. The germline CDR1 and CDR2 sequences are SEHNR and FQNEAQ (reference sequence). This CDR3 is built from 18 residues. Germline trimming cut 2 bases from V and 0 bases from J; bases unmatched to any gene: 12. Here the CDR3 reads CASSLSPPLAGYSYEQYV. Written as DNA, the CDR3 is TGTGCCAGCAGCTTAAGCCCACCTCTAGCGGGCTACTCCTACGAGCAGTACGTC.

This clone was observed once. The CDR3 coding sequence is TGTGCCATCAGTGAGTCAGGACGTACGCAGTATTTT. Translated: CAISESGRTQYF. J is TRBJ2-3 and V is TRBV10-3, with unresolved D. V gave up 0 bases and J gave up 8 bases, with 6 bases separating them. The CDR3 spans 12 residues. CDR1 is ENHRY and CDR2 is SYGVKD in the germline V gene.

J is TRBJ1-1 and V is TRBV2; no definite D call. CDR3 length equals 14 residues. Germline assignment: CDR1 SNHLY and CDR2 FYNNEI. Trimming pared 8 bases from V and 0 bases from J, leaving 13 bases between. The CDR3 protein is CASQRTDMNTEAFF. Here the CDR3 DNA reads TGTGCCAGCCAAAGGACGGATATGAACACTGAAGCTTTCTTT.

V and J are TRBV27 and TRBJ1-5; no definite D call. The germline gives CDR1 MNHEY, CDR2 SMNVEV (reference sequence). With 6 bases removed from V and 0 bases from J, the gap between germline ends came to 9 bases. This CDR3 region has 14 residues. The CDR3 DNA reads as TGTGCCAGCAGATCGCTGATTAGCAATCAGCCCCAGCATTTT. Its protein is CASRSLISNQPQHF.

The gene calls are TRBV5-6 and TRBJ2-3, with D possibly TRBD2 on 6 matching bases. Trimming shortened V by 1 base and J by 2 bases, and 8 bases separated the two germline ends. From germline, CDR1 is SGHDT and CDR2 YYEEEE. The CDR3 length is 14 residues. CDR3 nucleotide sequence: TGTGCCAGCAGCTTGACTAGCCTCACAGATACGCAGTATTTT. Protein: CASSLTSLTDTQYF.

CDR3 sequence: CASRAGAREQYF. Written as DNA, the CDR3 is TGTGCCAGCAGAGCTGGGGCCCGGGAGCAGTACTTC. This chain links TRBV5-5 with TRBJ2-7; D might be TRBD1 (5 bases). The CDR3 extends over 12 amino acids. CDR1 is SGHKS, CDR2 YYEKEE, per germline (reference sequence). Trimming shortened V by 5 bases and J by 7 bases, and 13 bases separated the two germline ends.

This clone was observed a handful of times. The chain joins TRBV2 to TRBJ1-2, with 11 bases aligning to TRBD1. The CDR3 contains 13 residues. Germline loops: CDR1 SNHLY, CDR2 FYNNEI. The junction had 4 bases not matched to a gene; V was cut back by 9 bases and J by 4 bases. The CDR3 region has the DNA TGTGCCAGGGGGACAGGGGGAATCTATGGCTACACCTTC. Protein product: CARGTGGIYGYTF.

The sample holds a few counts of this clone. V usage is TRBV5-8 and J usage is TRBJ2-7, with 8 bases lining up with TRBD1. The junction had 3 bases not matched to a gene; V was cut back by 7 bases and J by 3 bases. The CDR3 length is 12 residues. Germline V gene sequence: CDR1 SGHTS, CDR2 YDEGEE. The CDR3 region has the DNA TGTGCCAGCGAAGGACAGGGCTACGAGCAGTACGTC. Translating it yields CASEGQGYEQYV.

The chain has TRBV11-2 and TRBJ2-3, with TRBD2 matching over 12 bases. The ends lost 0 bases at V and 2 bases at J; junction bases unmatched: 6. The CDR3 is 18 amino acids. The germline V gene encodes CDR1 SGHAT and CDR2 FQNNGV. The CDR3: CASSLDLRLAGVTDTQYF. DNA of the CDR3: TGTGCCAGCAGCTTAGATTTGAGACTAGCGGGAGTCACAGATACGCAGTATTTT.

V usage is TRBV13 and J usage is TRBJ2-2; 9 nucleotides line up with TRBD1. J gave up 4 bases and V 7 bases, and 7 bases lay outside the gene matches. The CDR3 is made up of 15 amino acids. Germline lookup yields CDR1 PRHDT and CDR2 FYEKMQ (reference sequence). The CDR3 sequence is CASNTDRGSTGELFF. CDR3 coding DNA: TGTGCCAGCAACACGGACAGGGGCAGCACCGGGGAGCTGTTTTTT.

This clone was observed once. The chain joins TRBV4-3 to TRBJ2-1, with unresolved D. V was trimmed by 2 bases and J by 9 bases, leaving 11 bases between them. The CDR3 contains 13 residues. Germline V gives CDR1 LGHNA, CDR2 YSLEER. The CDR3 region has the DNA TGCGCCAGCAGCCAATCCCTGGGCGGTGAGCAGTTCTTC. It yields the protein CASSQSLGGEQFF.

The chain couples TRBV5-1 to TRBJ2-1; possibly TRBD2 for D (6 bases). V gave up 4 bases and J gave up 8 bases, with 13 bases separating them. CDR1 SGHRS and CDR2 YFSETQ come from the germline V gene. The CDR3 is made up of 13 amino acids. CDR3 DNA sequence: TGCGCCAGCAGCAGCGGGTCTGCGGATGAGCAGTTCTTC. Its translation is CASSSGSADEQFF.

The chain couples TRBV6-1 to TRBJ1-6, with D hard to call. Trimming shortened V by 2 bases and J by 0 bases, and 14 bases separated the two germline ends. Germline V lookup: CDR1 MNHNS, CDR2 SASEGT. The CDR3 extends over 18 amino acids. The CDR3 nucleotides read TGTGCCAGCAGTGAACGAGGAACTTTGAGCTCCTATAATTCACCCCTCCACTTT. Translation gives CASSERGTLSSYNSPLHF.

This sequence joins TRBV28 and TRBJ2-1; TRBD2 agrees at 9 bases. J lost 6 bases, V lost 4 bases, and 7 bases had no gene match. From germline, CDR1 is MDHEN and CDR2 SYDVKM. This CDR3 is 15 amino acids long. DNA for the CDR3: TGTGCCAGCAGTTATCTTAGCGGGAGATCCAATGAGCAGTTCTTC. Translating gives CASSYLSGRSNEQFF.

The chain combines TRBV28 with TRBJ1-1; a weak D match, TRBD1 (6 bases). There are 11 residues in the CDR3. Trimming pared 4 bases from V and 12 bases from J, leaving 12 bases between. Looked up from germline, CDR1 is MDHEN and CDR2 is SYDVKM. The CDR3 nucleotides are TGTGCCAGCAGTTCAGGGGTCAGGACTTTCTTT. Its translation is CASSSGVRTFF.

This clone was found once. The chain recombines TRBV5-1 with TRBJ1-1, with 10 bases aligning to TRBD1. The CDR3 runs 15 residues. The trim removed 2 bases at V and 4 bases at J, leaving 5 bases unmatched. Germline assignment: CDR1 SGHRS and CDR2 YFSETQ. The CDR3 loop is CASSFRGTGVTEAFF. DNA for the CDR3: TGCGCCAGCAGCTTCCGAGGGACAGGGGTCACTGAAGCTTTCTTT.

The CDR3 nucleotides are TGCAGTGCTAGAGCGGGAGAGCAGTACTTC. Translating it yields CSARAGEQYF. The genes are TRBV20-1 and TRBJ2-7; maybe TRBD2 (5 bases). Trimming took off 1 base at V and 7 bases at J, with 5 bases between the two ends. The CDR3 is made up of 10 amino acids. Looked up from germline, CDR1 is DFQATT and CDR2 is SNEGSKA (reference sequence).

This rearrangement joins TRBV5-4 to TRBJ2-1; D ambiguous. This CDR3 region has 12 residues. The germline V gene encodes CDR1 SGHNT and CDR2 YYREEE (reference sequence). V lost 1 base to trimming and J lost 10 bases, with 9 bases between them. Here the CDR3 reads CASSLNLREQFF. The CDR3 nucleotides are TGTGCCAGCAGCTTGAACCTTCGGGAGCAGTTCTTC.

The chain joins TRBV2 to TRBJ1-1, with no clear D. Germline values: CDR1 SNHLY, CDR2 FYNNEI. Trimming took 6 bases from V and 0 from J, leaving 14 bases between them. The CDR3 is 15 residues long. CDR3 residues: CASSALGTMNTEAFF. The DNA of the CDR3 is TGTGCCAGCAGCGCGCTGGGTACGATGAACACTGAAGCTTTCTTT.

The chain employs TRBV2 and TRBJ1-1; TRBD1 matches 7 bases. J was trimmed by 7 bases and V by 1 base; bases with no gene match: 0. The CDR3 runs 12 residues. The germline V gene has CDR1 SNHLY and CDR2 FYNNEI. The CDR3 DNA sequence: TGTGCCAGCAGTGAAGGACAGGGTGAAGCTTTCTTT. This encodes CASSEGQGEAFF.

The chain couples TRBV27 to TRBJ2-5; perhaps TRBD2 as D (6 bases). From germline, CDR1 is MNHEY and CDR2 SMNVEV (reference sequence). The V and J ends lost 7 bases and 5 bases respectively, with 8 bases between them. There are 11 residues in the CDR3. CDR3 bases: TGTGCCAGCACTGGGGGGGAGACCCAGTACTTC. Translated, it gives CASTGGETQYF.

The chain joins TRBV10-3 to TRBJ2-1, with a tentative D call TRBD2 (5 bases). In germline, CDR1 is ENHRY, CDR2 SYGVKD. This CDR3 has 18 residues. With 3 bases removed from V and 5 bases from J, the gap between germline ends came to 23 bases. The CDR3 region has the DNA TGTGCCATCAGTGACCCTACCCTATTAACTAGAACCCACAATGAGCAGTTCTTC. This gives the protein CAISDPTLLTRTHNEQFF.

This chain joins TRBV13 and TRBJ2-5; no definite D call. Germline CDR1 reads PRHDT; CDR2 reads FYEKMQ (reference sequence). The CDR3 consists of 14 residues. Trimming took 0 bases from V and 7 from J, leaving 12 bases between them. The CDR3 is CASSLGRAPGTQYF. The DNA for the CDR3 is TGTGCCAGCAGCTTAGGCCGGGCACCAGGGACCCAGTACTTC.

The V gene is TRBV6-1, the J gene TRBJ2-1; TRBD1 or TRBD2 may be the D gene (6 bases each). V was shortened by 3 bases and J by 6 bases, with 21 bases between the two germline ends. CDR1 and CDR2 (germline): MNHNS, SASEGT. This CDR3 is built from 17 residues. CDR3 protein: CASSDYVAGTPSNEQFF. The DNA for the CDR3 is TGTGCCAGCAGTGACTACGTTGCGGGGACACCATCCAATGAGCAGTTCTTC.

The chain carries TRBV9 and TRBJ2-1; D possibly uses TRBD1 or TRBD2 (7 bases each). V shed 4 bases and J shed 3 bases, with 14 bases lying between them. The CDR3 sequence is 15 residues long. Per germline, CDR1 SGDLS and CDR2 YYNGEE. The chain's CDR3 is CASSPGGGDYNEQFF. The CDR3 DNA sequence: TGTGCCAGCAGCCCAGGGGGGGGCGACTACAATGAGCAGTTCTTC. The whole variable domain, remainder taken from reference TRBV9 and TRBJ2-1, is DSGVTQTPKHLITATGQRVTLRCSPRSGDLSVYWYQQSLDQGLQFLIQYYNGEERAKGNILERFSAQQFPDLHSELNLSSLELGDSALYFCASSPGGGDYNEQFFGPGTRLTVL.

As DNA, the CDR3 is TGTGCCAGCAGCCCCGGGGACTTCAGTTACACCGGGGAGCTGTTTTTT. Protein: CASSPGDFSYTGELFF. This chain connects TRBV4-2 to TRBJ2-2; D is possibly TRBD2 (6 bases). This CDR3 is built from 16 residues. Between the trimmed V and J ends, which lost 4 bases and 3 bases, there was a span of 15 bases. Germline V lookup: CDR1 LGHNA, CDR2 YNFKEQ.